This T cell receptor (beta chain) was obtained from a study of T cells expressing NK-cell markers (TCRdb year 2020). At the level of the whole study: Fewer than ten donors provided sorted CD3+CD56+NKG2C+, CD3+CD56+NKG2C- and CD3+CD56-NKG2C+ T-cell subsets, whose TCR beta-chain repertoires were profiled. Among the eight sequenced donors, seven were HCMV-seropositive and one was HCMV-seronegative. The study sequenced eight donors, all healthy volunteers chosen at random: three men and five women. Illumina HiSeq 2000/2500, MiSeq or NextSeq was used to sequence libraries as 2 x 150 bp reads.

Concerning this clonotype itself: No antigen is known for it.

Broader findings and caveats from the paper: Those dominant clonotypes were again the most abundant among CD3+CD56-NKG2C+ cells in a handful of donors, at about 28.3-65%. Whether the expanded NKG2C-expressing T cell clones were specific for HCMV antigens was left unclear. In a handful of donors, the dominant CD3+CD56+NKG2C+ clonotypes were among the top 10 CD8+ clonotypes and accounted for 1.0-7.0% of CD8+ T cells.

For CDR1 and CDR2, the germline V gene (reference sequence) lists MNHEY and SMNVEV. Reading from cysteine to phenylalanine, the CDR3 counts 14 amino acids. The record lacks a DNA sequence. HCMV serostatus was determined by detecting HCMV-specific IgG in serum with a commercial ELISA kit. Peripheral blood mononuclear cells were isolated from blood by Ficoll density gradient centrifugation. Instrument on record: Illumina HiSeq 2000. TCR beta cDNA libraries were made by 5'RACE template switching that added a universal primer site and unique molecular identifiers. cDNA synthesis was primed from the TCR beta constant segment and was followed by two successive PCR amplification steps. In the original analysis: Reads were demultiplexed and grouped by UMI with MIGEC, and clonotypes were assembled and quantified with MiTCR. Only TCR cDNA sequences supported by at least two reads were kept to exclude erroneous sequences. The tcR package was used for downstream repertoire analysis, with clonotypes matched between fractions based on CDR3 nucleotide sequence plus V segment. Antigen specificity was annotated against VDJdb with VDJmatch, allowing one amino acid substitution in CDR3. TCRdb reprocessed the reads, so every CDR3 protein sequence counts as one entry and DNA is not shown. None of the V and J calls come from the authors' own analysis; TCRdb made them. The sample table holds 400,000 or so distinct CDR3 sequences. In total, the top ten clones hold roughly a tenth of the sample.

This TCR was sampled from a woman aged 45-65 years in good health. Donor details come from another sample of the same person, matched by shared clones. The chain couples TRBV27 to TRBJ2-7; the TRBD1 assignment by TCRdb is unverifiable without DNA. Sequencing used blood T cells: a sorted CD56 or NKG2C T cell subset, CD4+ or CD8+ T cells, or bulk PBMC T cells (not recorded which). The CDR3 region: CASSFSSGGDEQYF.